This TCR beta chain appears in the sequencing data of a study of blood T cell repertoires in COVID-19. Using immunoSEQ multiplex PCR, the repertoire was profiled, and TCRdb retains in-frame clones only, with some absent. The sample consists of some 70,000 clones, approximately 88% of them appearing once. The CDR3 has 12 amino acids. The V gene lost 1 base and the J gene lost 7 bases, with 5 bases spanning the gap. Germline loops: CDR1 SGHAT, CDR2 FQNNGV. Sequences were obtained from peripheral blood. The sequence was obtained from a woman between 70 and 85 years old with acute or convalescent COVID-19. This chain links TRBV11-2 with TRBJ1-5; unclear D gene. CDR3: CASSLAGQPQHF. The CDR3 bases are TGTGCCAGCAGCTTAGCGGGGCAGCCCCAGCATTTT.